One T cell receptor beta chain is described in this entry. The RNA, roughly 0.45 to 1 ug, was put through reverse transcription using random hexamers. TCR beta CDR3 was amplified by immunoSEQ covering 54 Vbeta and 13 Jbeta. MiXCR, applied by TCRdb to the immunoSEQ multiplex PCR reads, yields one record per CDR3 protein. Of hundreds of thousands of distinct CDR3 sequences listed, roughly 90% are singletons. CD8+ and CD4+ T cells from blood underwent TCR beta sequencing, which was carried out in a high-throughput format. The TEMRA cells underwent FACS enrichment, while the CD8+ and CD4+ T cells underwent negative isolation. Trimming at V came to 4 bases and at J to 7 bases, leaving 9 bases not matched to a gene. CDR1 and CDR2 from the germline V gene are SQVTM and ANQGSEA. CDR3 length: 15 amino acids. The sample comes from a study of CD8 T cells in Susac syndrome.

The sample was CD8+ T cells from PBMCs. This clonotype was obtained from a human donor with multiple sclerosis. V usage is TRBV29-1 and J usage is TRBJ2-3, with TRBD2 matching over 12 bases. CDR3 bases: TGCAGCGTTGGTCCTAGCGGGGGGGCCTGGAATACGCAGTATTTT. Translation: CSVGPSGGAWNTQYF.